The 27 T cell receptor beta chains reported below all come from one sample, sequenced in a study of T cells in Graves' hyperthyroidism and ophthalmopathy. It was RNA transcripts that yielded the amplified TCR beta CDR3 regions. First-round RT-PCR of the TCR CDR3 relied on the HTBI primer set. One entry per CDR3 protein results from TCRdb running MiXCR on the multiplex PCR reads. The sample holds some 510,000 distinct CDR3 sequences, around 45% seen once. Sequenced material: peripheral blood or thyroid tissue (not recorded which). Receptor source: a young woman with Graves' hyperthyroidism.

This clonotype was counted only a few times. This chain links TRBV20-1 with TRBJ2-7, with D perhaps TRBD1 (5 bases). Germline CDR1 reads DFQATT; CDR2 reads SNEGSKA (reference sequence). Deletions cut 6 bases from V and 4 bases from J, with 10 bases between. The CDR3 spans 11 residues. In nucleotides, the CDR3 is TGCAGTGCCCCTACAGGTTACGAGCAGTACTTC. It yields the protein CSAPTGYEQYF.

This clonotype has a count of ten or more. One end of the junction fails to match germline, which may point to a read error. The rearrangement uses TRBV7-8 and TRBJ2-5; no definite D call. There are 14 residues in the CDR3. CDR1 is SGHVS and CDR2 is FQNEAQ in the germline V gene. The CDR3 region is CASSLRTAQETQYF. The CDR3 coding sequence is TGTGCCAGTAGCTTGAGGACGGCTCAAGAGACCCAGTACTTC.

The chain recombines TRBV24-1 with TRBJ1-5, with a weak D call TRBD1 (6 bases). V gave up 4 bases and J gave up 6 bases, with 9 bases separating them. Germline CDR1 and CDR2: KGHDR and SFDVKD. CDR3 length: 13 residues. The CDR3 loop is CATSEGASQPQHF. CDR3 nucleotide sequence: TGTGCCACCAGTGAGGGGGCAAGTCAGCCCCAGCATTTT.

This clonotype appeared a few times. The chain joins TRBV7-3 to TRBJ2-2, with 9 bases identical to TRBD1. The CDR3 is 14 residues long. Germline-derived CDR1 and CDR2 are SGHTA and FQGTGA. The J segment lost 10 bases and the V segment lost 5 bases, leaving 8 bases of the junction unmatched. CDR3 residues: CASSTHYRGPELFF. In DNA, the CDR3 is TGTGCCAGCAGCACGCACTACAGGGGGCCGGAGCTGTTTTTT.

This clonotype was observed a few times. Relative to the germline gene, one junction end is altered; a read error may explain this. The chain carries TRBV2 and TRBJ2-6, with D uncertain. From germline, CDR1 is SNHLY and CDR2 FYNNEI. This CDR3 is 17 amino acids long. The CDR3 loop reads CASSPFSYNSGANVLTF. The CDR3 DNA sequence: TGCGCCAGCAGCCCCTTCAGTTACAACTCTGGGGCCAACGTCCTGACTTTC.

CDR3 loop: CASSLSELVSGANVLTF. The CDR3 coding sequence is TGTGCCAGCAGCTTAAGTGAACTAGTCTCTGGGGCCAACGTCCTGACTTTC. The chain couples TRBV11-3 to TRBJ2-6; TRBD2 might be the D (5 bases). CDR3 length equals 17 residues. The germline V and J ends were trimmed by 2 bases and 0 bases, with 11 bases remaining between them. The germline V gene encodes CDR1 SGHNT and CDR2 YENEEA.

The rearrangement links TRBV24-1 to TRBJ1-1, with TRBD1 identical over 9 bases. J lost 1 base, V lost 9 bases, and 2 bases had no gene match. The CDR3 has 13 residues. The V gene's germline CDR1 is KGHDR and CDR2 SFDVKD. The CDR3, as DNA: TGTGCCACCGGACAGGGGACGAACACTGAAGCTTTCTTT. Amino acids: CATGQGTNTEAFF.

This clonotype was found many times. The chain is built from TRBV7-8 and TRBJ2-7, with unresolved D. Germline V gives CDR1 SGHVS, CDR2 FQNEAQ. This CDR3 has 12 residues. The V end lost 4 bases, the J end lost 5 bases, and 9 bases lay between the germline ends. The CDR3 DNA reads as TGTGCCAGCAGCTCCCCAGGCCACGAGCAGTACTTC. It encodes CASSSPGHEQYF.

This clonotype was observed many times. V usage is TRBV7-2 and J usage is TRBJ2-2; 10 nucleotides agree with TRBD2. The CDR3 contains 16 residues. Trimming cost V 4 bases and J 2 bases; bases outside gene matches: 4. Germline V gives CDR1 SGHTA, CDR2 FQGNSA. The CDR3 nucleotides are TGTGCCAGCAGCTCAACTAGCGGGGCTAACACCGGGGAGCTGTTTTTT. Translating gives CASSSTSGANTGELFF.

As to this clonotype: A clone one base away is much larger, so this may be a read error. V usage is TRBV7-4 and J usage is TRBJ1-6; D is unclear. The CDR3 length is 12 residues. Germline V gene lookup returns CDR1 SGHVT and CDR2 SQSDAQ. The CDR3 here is CATRHGDSPIHF. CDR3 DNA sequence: TGTGCCACTCGACATGGGGATTCACCCATCCACTTT.

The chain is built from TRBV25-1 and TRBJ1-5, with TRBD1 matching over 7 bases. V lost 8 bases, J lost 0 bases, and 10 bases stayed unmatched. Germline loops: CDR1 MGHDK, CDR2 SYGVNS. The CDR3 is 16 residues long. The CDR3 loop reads CASADRQGDSNQPQHF. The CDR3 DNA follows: TGTGCCAGCGCAGATAGACAGGGCGATAGCAATCAGCCCCAGCATTTT. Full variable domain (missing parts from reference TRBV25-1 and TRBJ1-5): EADIYQTPRYLVIGTGKKITLECSQTMGHDKMYWYQQDPGMELHLIHYSYGVNSTEKGDLSSESTVSRIRTEHFPLTLESARPSHTSQYLCASADRQGDSNQPQHFGDGTRLSIL.

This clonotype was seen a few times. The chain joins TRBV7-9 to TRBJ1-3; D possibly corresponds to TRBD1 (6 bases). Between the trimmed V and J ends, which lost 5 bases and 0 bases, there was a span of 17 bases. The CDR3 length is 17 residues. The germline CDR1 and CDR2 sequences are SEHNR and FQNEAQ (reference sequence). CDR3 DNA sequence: TGTGCCAGCAGCCAGGACGTGGGGGGCGGCTCTGGAAACACCATATATTTT. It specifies CASSQDVGGGSGNTIYF.

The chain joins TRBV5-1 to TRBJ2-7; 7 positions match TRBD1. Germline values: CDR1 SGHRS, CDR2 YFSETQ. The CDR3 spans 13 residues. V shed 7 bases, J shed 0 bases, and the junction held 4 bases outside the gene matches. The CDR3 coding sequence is TGCGCCAGCCGACAGGGAGACTCCTACGAGCAGTACTTC. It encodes CASRQGDSYEQYF.

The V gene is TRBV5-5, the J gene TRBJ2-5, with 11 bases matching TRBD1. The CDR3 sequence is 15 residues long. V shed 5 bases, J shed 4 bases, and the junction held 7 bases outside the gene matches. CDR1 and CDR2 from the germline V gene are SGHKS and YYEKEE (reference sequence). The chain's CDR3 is CASSSWTGGLETQYF. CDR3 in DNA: TGTGCCAGCAGTTCCTGGACAGGGGGCTTAGAGACCCAGTACTTC.

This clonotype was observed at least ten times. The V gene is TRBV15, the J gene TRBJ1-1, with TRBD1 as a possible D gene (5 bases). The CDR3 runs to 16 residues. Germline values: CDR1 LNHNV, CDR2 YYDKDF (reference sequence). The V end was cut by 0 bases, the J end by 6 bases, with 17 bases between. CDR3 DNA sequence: TGTGCCACCAGCAGAGATCTCATAGGGGAAGACTCTGAAGCTTTCTTT. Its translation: CATSRDLIGEDSEAFF.

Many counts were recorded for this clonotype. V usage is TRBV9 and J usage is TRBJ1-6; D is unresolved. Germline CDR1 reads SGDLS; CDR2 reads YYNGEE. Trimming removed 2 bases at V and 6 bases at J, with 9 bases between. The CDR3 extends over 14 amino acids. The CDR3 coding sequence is TGTGCCAGCAGCGTGCGGGAGGGTAATTCACCCCTCCACTTT. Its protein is CASSVREGNSPLHF.

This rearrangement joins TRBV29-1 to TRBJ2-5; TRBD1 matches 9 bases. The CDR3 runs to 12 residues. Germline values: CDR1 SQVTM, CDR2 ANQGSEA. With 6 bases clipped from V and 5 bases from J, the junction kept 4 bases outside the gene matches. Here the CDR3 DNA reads TGCAGCGTGCCCGGGACAGGGGAGACCCAGTACTTC. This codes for CSVPGTGETQYF.

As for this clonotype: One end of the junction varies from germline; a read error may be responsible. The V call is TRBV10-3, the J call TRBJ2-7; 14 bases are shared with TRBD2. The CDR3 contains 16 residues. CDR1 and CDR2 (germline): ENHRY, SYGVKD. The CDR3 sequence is CAVSEWSGLAGGEQYF. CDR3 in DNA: TGTGCCGTCAGTGAGTGGAGCGGACTAGCGGGAGGCGAGCAGTACTTC.

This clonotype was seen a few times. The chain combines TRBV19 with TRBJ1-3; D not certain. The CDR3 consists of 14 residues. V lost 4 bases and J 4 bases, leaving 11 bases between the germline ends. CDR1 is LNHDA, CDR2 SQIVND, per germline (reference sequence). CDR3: CASSTTSTGNTIYF. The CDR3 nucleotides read TGTGCCAGTAGTACCACTTCCACCGGAAACACCATATATTTT.

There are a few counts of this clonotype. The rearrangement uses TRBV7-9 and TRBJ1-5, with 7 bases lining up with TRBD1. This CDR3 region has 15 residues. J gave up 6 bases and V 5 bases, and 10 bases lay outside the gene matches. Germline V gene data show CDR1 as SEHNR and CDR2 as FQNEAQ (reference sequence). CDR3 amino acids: CASSRTGDSGQPQHF. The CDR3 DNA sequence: TGTGCCAGCAGCAGGACCGGGGACAGCGGTCAGCCCCAGCATTTT.

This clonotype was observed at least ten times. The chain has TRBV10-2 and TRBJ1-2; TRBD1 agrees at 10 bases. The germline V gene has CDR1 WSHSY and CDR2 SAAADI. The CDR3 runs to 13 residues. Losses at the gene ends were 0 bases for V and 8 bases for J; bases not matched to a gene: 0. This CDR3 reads CASSESTGGGYTF. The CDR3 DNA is TGCGCCAGCAGTGAGTCGACAGGGGGCGGCTACACCTTC.

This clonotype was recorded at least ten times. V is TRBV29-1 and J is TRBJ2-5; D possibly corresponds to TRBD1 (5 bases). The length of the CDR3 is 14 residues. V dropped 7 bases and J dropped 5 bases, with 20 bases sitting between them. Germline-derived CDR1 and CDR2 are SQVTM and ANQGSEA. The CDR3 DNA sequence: TGCAGCGGGTCCGGGTGGCAGGGTAGGGAGACCCAGTACTTC. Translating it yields CSGSGWQGRETQYF.

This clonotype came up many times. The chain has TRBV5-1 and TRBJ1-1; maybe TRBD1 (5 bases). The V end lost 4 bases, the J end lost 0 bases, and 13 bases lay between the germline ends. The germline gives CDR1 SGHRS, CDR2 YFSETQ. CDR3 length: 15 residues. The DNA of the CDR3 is TGCGCCAGCAGCGGGCCACAGGCTGTGAACACTGAAGCTTTCTTT. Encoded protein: CASSGPQAVNTEAFF.

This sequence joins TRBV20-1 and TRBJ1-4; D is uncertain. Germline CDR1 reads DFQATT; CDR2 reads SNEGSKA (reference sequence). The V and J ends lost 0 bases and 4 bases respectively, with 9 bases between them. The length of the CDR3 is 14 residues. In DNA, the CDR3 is TGCAGTGCTAGAGAAGCCCAGAGTAATGAAAAACTGTTTTTT. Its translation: CSAREAQSNEKLFF.

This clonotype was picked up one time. CDR3 sequence: CATSEALSEQYF. The CDR3 DNA sequence: TGTGCCACCAGCGAGGCCCTCAGCGAGCAGTACTTC. J is TRBJ2-7 and V is TRBV15; D remains ambiguous. Germline CDR1 LNHNV, CDR2 YYDKDF (reference sequence). This CDR3 is 12 amino acids long. Trimming took off 5 bases at V and 6 bases at J, with 11 bases between the two ends.

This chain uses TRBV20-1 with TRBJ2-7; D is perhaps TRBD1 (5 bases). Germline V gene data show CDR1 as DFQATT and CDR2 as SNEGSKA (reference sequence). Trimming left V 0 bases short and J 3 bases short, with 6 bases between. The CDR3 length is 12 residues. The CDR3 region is CSAREDIYEQYF. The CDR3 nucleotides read TGCAGTGCTAGAGAGGACATCTACGAGCAGTACTTC.

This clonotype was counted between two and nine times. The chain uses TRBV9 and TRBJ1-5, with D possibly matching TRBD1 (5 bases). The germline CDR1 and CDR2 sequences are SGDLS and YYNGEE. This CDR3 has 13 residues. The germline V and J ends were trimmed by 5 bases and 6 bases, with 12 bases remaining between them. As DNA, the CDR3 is TGTGCCAGCAGTGGGGGGATGTCTCAGCCCCAGCATTTT. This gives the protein CASSGGMSQPQHF.